This record looks at one T cell receptor beta chain sequence and its context. The antigen remains undetermined. TCRdb recomputed calls from the 5' RACE reads with MiXCR, one row per CDR3 protein. The sample has tens of thousands of distinct CDR3 sequences; approximately 10% are singletons. This CDR3 contains 17 residues. Trimming removed 0 bases from V and 2 bases from J, with 15 bases in between. In germline, CDR1 is SGHKS, CDR2 YYEKEE (reference sequence). This specimen comes from a study of neurological immune-mediated disorders. Overall study findings and caveats: In HTLV-1-associated myelopathy, TCR clonal expansion was greatest, and in multiple sclerosis it was least, below healthy controls. None of the CDR3 amino acid sequences found in expanded clones was shared across subjects. This suggests that the TCR-beta repertoires were private in all groups.

The sequence was collected from a man aged 40-55 years in good health. The chain uses TRBV5-5 and TRBJ2-4; either TRBD1 or TRBD2 may supply D (6 bases each). Sequencing was performed on PBMCs. The CDR3: CASSLEMGGASKNIQYF. The CDR3 DNA reads as TGTGCCAGCAGCTTGGAGATGGGGGGCGCGTCCAAAAACATTCAGTACTTC.